The next 2 T cell receptor beta chains were all read from a single sample in a study of response to subunit inactivated influenza vaccine (dated by TCRdb to 2017 to 2018). Library generation was performed with RT-PCR. The sequencing machine was an Illumina HiSeq 2500. TCRdb passed the public sequencing reads through fastp at Q25 and MiXCR, retaining productive beta sequences. Each CDR3 protein gets just one entry, which takes the most common genes and DNA from the rows behind it. The sample table lists about 170,000 distinct CDR3 sequences, roughly 12% of them with a count of one. The top ten clonotypes cover approximately 32% of the sample. These sequences were also reported in another study, on T cells expressing NK-cell markers. The other study reports the following: 5'RACE template switching, by which a universal primer site and unique molecular identifiers were added, was used to make TCR beta cDNA libraries.

The sample in question was CD8+ T cells sorted from PBMCs, obtained approximately 13 days after vaccination. The source of these receptors is a man aged 50 or older who received an inactivated influenza vaccine. Donor details come from another sample of the same person, matched by shared clones.

The chain has TRBV5-1 and TRBJ2-1; D remains unclear. V was trimmed by 0 bases and J by 1 base, leaving 5 bases between them. The CDR3 loop spans 14 amino acids. The germline V gene has CDR1 SGHRS and CDR2 YFSETQ. CDR3 sequence (DNA): TGCGCCAGCAGCTTGGACAGATCCTACAATGAGCAGTTCTTC. It encodes CASSLDRSYNEQFF.

In this sample, this clonotype turned up many times. The gene calls are TRBV7-9 and TRBJ2-1; D gene unclear. The CDR3 has 15 residues. V was clipped by 5 bases and J by 6 bases, with 17 bases between them. Germline V gives CDR1 SEHNR, CDR2 FQNEAQ (reference sequence). The CDR3 sequence is CASSPTKTSINEQFF. The CDR3 DNA sequence: TGTGCCAGCAGCCCGACGAAGACCAGCATCAATGAGCAGTTCTTC.